Listed below are T cell receptor beta chains from one sample, sequenced in a study of T cell responses to AZD1222 COVID-19 vaccine. Here immunoSEQ multiplex PCR was the method, and the copy in TCRdb shows in-frame clones only, minus some. The data contain some 140,000 clones, more than 85% of them singletons. Sequences were derived from peripheral blood, sampled on day 0 of AZD1222 vaccination. These TCRs come from an adult in good health. CDR3s include the opening cysteine and the closing phenylalanine or tryptophan. D genes are given only for firm matches.

j_call d_call v_call cdr3_aa cdr3_nt
TRBJ2-1 TRBD2 TRBV5-1 CASSFLLAGVGSYNEQFF TGCGCCAGCAGCTTTTTACTAGCGGGAGTGGGGTCCTACAATGAGCAGTTCTTC
TRBJ1-2 TRBD1 TRBV6-6 CASRSGTGGGYTF TGTGCCAGCAGATCCGGGACAGGGGGCGGCTACACCTTC
TRBJ2-7 TRBD2 TRBV11-2 CASRSPGTSGVYEQYF TGTGCCAGTAGATCCCCTGGGACTAGCGGGGTGTACGAGCAGTACTTC
TRBJ2-7 NA TRBV6-5 CASSYGSVQAYEQYF TGTGCCAGCAGTTACGGCTCGGTGCAGGCCTACGAGCAGTACTTC
TRBJ2-7 NA TRBV11-3 CASSFSQGWDEQYF TGTGCCAGCAGCTTCTCACAGGGATGGGACGAGCAGTACTTC
TRBJ2-5 TRBD1 TRBV7-7 CASSLGQQETQYF TGTGCCAGCAGCTTGGGACAGCAAGAGACCCAGTACTTC
TRBJ2-7 TRBD2 TRBV5-4 CASSSERGAFYEQYF TGTGCCAGCAGCTCGGAGCGGGGGGCTTTCTACGAGCAGTACTTC
TRBJ2-7 NA TRBV28 CASSLPPGLGTYEQYF TGTGCCAGCAGTTTACCCCCAGGGCTAGGGACCTACGAGCAGTACTTC
TRBJ2-5 NA TRBV5-5 CASSLRGPPETQYF TGTGCCAGCAGCCTCCGGGGACCCCCAGAGACCCAGTACTTC
TRBJ2-5 NA TRBV5-4 CASSPDSQETQYF TGTGCCAGCAGCCCCGATAGCCAAGAGACCCAGTACTTC
TRBJ1-2 NA TRBV24-1 CATSDPGTSNYGYTF TGTGCCACCAGTGATCCGGGGACATCTAACTATGGCTACACCTTC